One sample yielded the 17 T cell receptor beta chains listed below, sequenced in a study of blood T cell repertoires in COVID-19. Profiled with immunoSEQ multiplex PCR; TCRdb holds only in-frame clones, not every one. Of 75,000 to 100,000 clones in the sample, more than 80% were seen once. The material sequenced was peripheral blood. The source of these receptors is an elderly woman with acute or convalescent COVID-19.

The rearrangement uses TRBV2 and TRBJ2-7; TRBD1 matches at 7 bases. Germline V gene data show CDR1 as SNHLY and CDR2 as FYNNEI. V was clipped by 6 bases and J by 3 bases; unmatched bases: 8. CDR3 length: 14 residues. CDR3 region: CASSEGQPLYEQYF. DNA of the CDR3: TGTGCCAGCAGCGAGGGACAGCCACTCTACGAGCAGTACTTC.

This clone was picked up one time. The chain joins TRBV24-1 to TRBJ2-4; TRBD2 matches at 10 bases. J gave up 7 bases and V 3 bases, and 8 bases lay outside the gene matches. From germline, CDR1 is KGHDR and CDR2 SFDVKD. The CDR3 runs 16 residues. CDR3 in amino acids: CATSDHRGSGRNIQYF. For the CDR3, the DNA is TGTGCCACCAGTGATCACCGGGGTAGCGGGAGGAACATTCAGTACTTC.

This clone was counted between two and nine times. The chain employs TRBV6-5 and TRBJ2-2; D remains unclear. Germline assignment: CDR1 MNHEY and CDR2 SVGAGI. This CDR3 comprises 13 residues. Deletions cut 6 bases from V and 0 bases from J, with 5 bases between. The CDR3 region is CASRNTNTGELFF. The CDR3 DNA reads as TGTGCCAGCAGAAACACGAACACCGGGGAGCTGTTTTTT.

The chain employs TRBV5-1 and TRBJ2-5, with TRBD1 identical over 7 bases. CDR1 is SGHRS and CDR2 is YFSETQ in the germline V gene. The CDR3 totals 16 residues. The V and J ends lost 0 bases and 0 bases, in that order; junction bases with no gene match: 5. The CDR3 DNA sequence: TGCGCCAGCAGCTTGGAAGGCAGGGGGTACCAAGAGACCCAGTACTTC. Its protein product is CASSLEGRGYQETQYF.

The count of this clone is one. The chain has TRBV5-1 and TRBJ1-1, with 8 bases aligning to TRBD1. This CDR3 has 15 residues. Per the germline V gene, CDR1 is SGHRS and CDR2 is YFSETQ. The V and J ends lost 4 bases and 4 bases, in that order; junction bases with no gene match: 9. Here the CDR3 DNA reads TGCGCCAGCAGCCTAGACAGGGGATCGGGCACTGAAGCTTTCTTT. Amino acid sequence: CASSLDRGSGTEAFF.

The V call is TRBV28, the J call TRBJ2-1; perhaps TRBD2 as D (6 bases). From germline, CDR1 is MDHEN and CDR2 SYDVKM. V lost 7 bases and J 5 bases, leaving 27 bases between the germline ends. The CDR3 consists of 18 residues. The CDR3 DNA sequence: TGTGCCAGCATCTCCCTAGTGGGGGGAGGTGGTGGAAACAATGAGCAGTTCTTC. It translates to CASISLVGGGGGNNEQFF.

The CDR3 spells CASSSSTGDTEAFF. CDR3 nucleotides: TGTGCCAGCAGCTCAAGCACGGGGGACACTGAAGCTTTCTTT. The chain carries TRBV11-2 and TRBJ1-1; perhaps TRBD1 as D (5 bases). CDR3 length equals 14 residues. Trimming pared 4 bases from V and 3 bases from J, leaving 12 bases between. CDR1 is SGHAT, CDR2 FQNNGV, per germline.

The chain has TRBV18 and TRBJ2-3, with 10 positions matching TRBD2. Germline V CDR1 and CDR2: KGHSH, LQKENI. This CDR3 region has 16 residues. V lost 3 bases to trimming and J lost 0 bases; unmatched junction nucleotides: 3. As DNA, the CDR3 is TGTGCCAGCTCACCTCAGCGGGAGGGTAGCACAGATACGCAGTATTTT. This gives the protein CASSPQREGSTDTQYF.

The chain uses TRBV28 and TRBJ2-7, with D possibly matching TRBD1 (8 bases). The V gene's germline CDR1 is MDHEN and CDR2 SYDVKM. Trimming left V 5 bases short and J 7 bases short, with 15 bases between. CDR3 length: 13 residues. In DNA form, the CDR3 reads TGTGCCAGCAGTCAGGGGGCGGGAGTGGAGCAGTACTTC. This encodes CASSQGAGVEQYF.

CDR3 coding DNA: TGTGCCAGCAGCCCATTCACCGGGGAGCTGTTTTTT. It is translated as CASSPFTGELFF. The chain employs TRBV7-9 and TRBJ2-2; D is unresolved. V lost 5 bases and J lost 4, with 5 bases in between. The CDR3 spans 12 residues. Germline lookup yields CDR1 SEHNR and CDR2 FQNEAQ (reference sequence).

The V call is TRBV14, the J call TRBJ2-5; D perhaps matches TRBD2 (6 bases). Trimming removed 5 bases from V and 2 bases from J, with 12 bases in between. The CDR3 has 14 amino acids. The V gene's germline CDR1 is SGHDN and CDR2 FVKESK. CDR3 residues: CASSKTSRQETQYF. Here the CDR3 DNA reads TGTGCCAGCAGCAAAACTAGCAGACAAGAGACCCAGTACTTC. The whole variable domain, remainder taken from reference TRBV14 and TRBJ2-5, is EAGVTQFPSHSVIEKGQTVTLRCDPISGHDNLYWYRRVMGKEIKFLLHFVKESKQDESGMPNNRFLAERTGGTYSTLKVQPAELEDSGVYFCASSKTSRQETQYFGPGTRLLVL.

The rearrangement uses TRBV2 and TRBJ2-7; D is perhaps TRBD1 (5 bases). This CDR3 is built from 12 residues. Trimming removed 5 bases at V and 3 bases at J, with 8 bases between. Germline V gene lookup returns CDR1 SNHLY and CDR2 FYNNEI. The CDR3 is CASSPGNYEQYF. The DNA of the CDR3 is TGTGCCAGCAGTCCAGGGAACTACGAGCAGTACTTC.

The chain carries TRBV6-5 and TRBJ1-5; D possibly corresponds to TRBD1 (5 bases). V lost 6 bases and J lost 1, with 13 bases in between. The CDR3 has 15 amino acids. The germline V gene has CDR1 MNHEY and CDR2 SVGAGI. This chain's CDR3 is CASRSQGLSNQPQHF. In DNA, the CDR3 is TGTGCCAGCAGGTCCCAGGGCCTCAGCAATCAGCCCCAGCATTTT.

The rearrangement uses TRBV4-1 and TRBJ1-2, with 7 nucleotides matching TRBD1. The CDR3 extends over 15 amino acids. The trim removed 2 bases at V and 2 bases at J, leaving 5 bases unmatched. Germline loops: CDR1 MGHRA, CDR2 YSYEKL. This CDR3 is CASSQSPGQNYGYTF. CDR3 sequence (DNA): TGCGCCAGCAGCCAATCCCCGGGACAGAACTATGGCTACACCTTC.

V usage is TRBV30 and J usage is TRBJ1-1; tentative D call: TRBD1 (6 bases). The germline V and J ends were trimmed by 3 bases and 1 base, with 9 bases remaining between them. This CDR3 contains 13 residues. Germline assignment: CDR1 GTSNPN and CDR2 SVGIG (reference sequence). The DNA for the CDR3 is TGTGCCTGGAGCCAGGGGCCGAACACTGAAGCTTTCTTT. Encoded protein: CAWSQGPNTEAFF. The variable domain in full, completed from reference TRBV30 and TRBJ1-1, reads SQTIHQWPATLVQPVGSPLSLECTVEGTSNPNLYWYRQAAGRGLQLLFYSVGIGQISSEVPQNLSASRPQDRQFILSSKKLLLSDSGFYLCAWSQGPNTEAFFGQGTRLTVV.

This clone has only a few counts. The chain recombines TRBV5-1 with TRBJ2-3; 7 bases line up with TRBD1. Losses at the gene ends were 0 bases for V and 0 bases for J; bases not matched to a gene: 1. CDR1 SGHRS and CDR2 YFSETQ come from the germline V gene. The length of the CDR3 is 15 residues. The CDR3 loop is CASSLGDRSTDTQYF. The CDR3 DNA follows: TGCGCCAGCAGCTTGGGGGACAGAAGCACAGATACGCAGTATTTT.

The chain links TRBV4-1 to TRBJ2-7; no reliable D call. Germline V CDR1 and CDR2: MGHRA, YSYEKL. This CDR3 has 16 residues. Trimming left V 0 bases short and J 4 bases short, with 16 bases between. In DNA, the CDR3 is TGCGCCAGCAGCCAAGATGGTGCCTCCGCGGTATACGAGCAGTACTTC. Its translation: CASSQDGASAVYEQYF.